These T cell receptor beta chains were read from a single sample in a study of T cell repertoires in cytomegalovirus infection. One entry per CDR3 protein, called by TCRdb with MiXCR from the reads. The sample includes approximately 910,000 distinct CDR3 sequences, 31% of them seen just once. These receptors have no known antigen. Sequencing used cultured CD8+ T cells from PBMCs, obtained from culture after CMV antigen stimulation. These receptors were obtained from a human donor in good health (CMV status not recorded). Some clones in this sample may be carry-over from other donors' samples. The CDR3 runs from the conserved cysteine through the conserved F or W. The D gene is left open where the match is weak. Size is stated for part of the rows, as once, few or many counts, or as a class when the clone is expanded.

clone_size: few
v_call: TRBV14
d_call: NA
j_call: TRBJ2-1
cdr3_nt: TGTGCCAGCAGCCAGGGGAGGGGGCGCGAGCAGTTCTTC
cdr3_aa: CASSQGRGREQFF

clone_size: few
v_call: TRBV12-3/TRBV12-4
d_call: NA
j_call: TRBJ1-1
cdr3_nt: TGTGCCAGCAGCCCTAGCGCTGAAGCTTTCTTT
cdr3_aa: CASSPSAEAFF

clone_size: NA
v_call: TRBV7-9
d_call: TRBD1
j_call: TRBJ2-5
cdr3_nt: TGTGCCAGCAGCCCACTCGGGACAGGGGACTGGGAGACCCAGTACTTC
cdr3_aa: CASSPLGTGDWETQYF

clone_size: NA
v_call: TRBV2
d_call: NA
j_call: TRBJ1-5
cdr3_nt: TGTGCCAGCCGGGGAGGAATCGGAATTTTAGGCAATCAGCCCCAGCATTTT
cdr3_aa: CASRGGIGILGNQPQHF

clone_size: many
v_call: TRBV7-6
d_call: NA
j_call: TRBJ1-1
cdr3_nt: TGTGCCAGCAGCCTGAGAGACAGTAGCACTGAAGCTTTCTTT
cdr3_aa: CASSLRDSSTEAFF

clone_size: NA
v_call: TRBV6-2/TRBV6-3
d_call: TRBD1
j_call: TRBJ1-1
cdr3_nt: TGTGCCAGCTGGAGCTCTGGACAGGGCCTTGAAGCTTTCTTT
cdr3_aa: CASWSSGQGLEAFF

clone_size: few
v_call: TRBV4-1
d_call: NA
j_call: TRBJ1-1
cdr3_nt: TGCGCCAGCAGCCAAGTTCGTTGGGGAGAGAACACTGAAGCTTTCTTT
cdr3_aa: CASSQVRWGENTEAFF

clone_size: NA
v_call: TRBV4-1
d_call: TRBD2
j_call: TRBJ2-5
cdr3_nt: TGCGCCAGCAGCCATAACCCGGGACTAGAAGTAGAGACCCAGTACTTC
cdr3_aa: CASSHNPGLEVETQYF

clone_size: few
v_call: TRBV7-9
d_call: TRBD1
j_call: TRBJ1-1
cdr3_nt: TGTGCCAGCAGCTTGTCCGGGACAGGCCCTGGAGCTTTCTTT
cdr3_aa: CASSLSGTGPGAFF

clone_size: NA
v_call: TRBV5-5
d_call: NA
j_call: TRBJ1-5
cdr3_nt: TGTGCCAGCAGCTTGCTTTTACAGGGAACTCAGCCCCAGCATTTT
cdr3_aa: CASSLLLQGTQPQHF

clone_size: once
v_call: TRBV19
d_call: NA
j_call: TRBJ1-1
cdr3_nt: TGTGCCAGTAGTTTCAGGGCTCTGGGGAACACTGAAGCTTTCTTT
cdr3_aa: CASSFRALGNTEAFF

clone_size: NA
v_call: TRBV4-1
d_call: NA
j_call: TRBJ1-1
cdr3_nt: TGCGCCAGCAGCCAACTGACAGGTTCGGGTTCGGGCACTGAAGCTTTCTTT
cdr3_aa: CASSQLTGSGSGTEAFF

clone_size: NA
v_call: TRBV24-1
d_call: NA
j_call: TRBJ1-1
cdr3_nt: TGTGCCACCAGTGAGGGGTGGGATAACACTGAAGCTTTCTTT
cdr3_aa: CATSEGWDNTEAFF

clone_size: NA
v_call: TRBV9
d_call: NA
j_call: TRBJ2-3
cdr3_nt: TGTGCCAGCAGCGTAGGAGGTGGAGCAGATACGCAGTATTTT
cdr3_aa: CASSVGGGADTQYF

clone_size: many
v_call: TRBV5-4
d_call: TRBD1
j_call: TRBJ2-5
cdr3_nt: TGTGCCAGCAGCTTATCAGGGGGTCTCGAGACCCAGTACTTC
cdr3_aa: CASSLSGGLETQYF

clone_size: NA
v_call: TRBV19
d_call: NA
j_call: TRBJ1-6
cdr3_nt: TGTGCCAGTAGTATATGGGGTGCGATTTCACCCCTCCACTTT
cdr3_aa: CASSIWGAISPLHF

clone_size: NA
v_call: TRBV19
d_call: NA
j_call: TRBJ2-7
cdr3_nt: TGTGCCAGTAGCGCCGGCCGGGACCTAACCTACGAGCAGTACTTC
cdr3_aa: CASSAGRDLTYEQYF

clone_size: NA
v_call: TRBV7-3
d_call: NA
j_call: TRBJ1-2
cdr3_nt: TGTGCCAGCAGCCCGTTCCCCGGGGCAGAACCCAACTATGGCTACACCTTC
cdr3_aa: CASSPFPGAEPNYGYTF

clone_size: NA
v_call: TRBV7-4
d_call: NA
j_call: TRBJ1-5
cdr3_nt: TGTGCCAGCAGCTTAGATCTTTATCCCGTAAAGACGAATCAGCCCCAGCATTTT
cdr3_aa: CASSLDLYPVKTNQPQHF

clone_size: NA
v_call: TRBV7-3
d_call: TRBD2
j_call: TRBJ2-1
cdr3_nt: TGTGCCAGCAGCTTAGGGGCGGGGGGGTATGAGCAGTTCTTC
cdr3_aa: CASSLGAGGYEQFF

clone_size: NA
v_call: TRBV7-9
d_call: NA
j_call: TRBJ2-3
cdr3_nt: TGTGCCAGCAGCCCGACCGGGACAATGAGCACAGATACGCAGTATTTT
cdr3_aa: CASSPTGTMSTDTQYF

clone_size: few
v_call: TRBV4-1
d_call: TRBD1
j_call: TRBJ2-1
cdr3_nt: TGCGCCAGCAGCCTTCGACAGGGGGCTATGAATCACAATGAGCAGTTCTTC
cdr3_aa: CASSLRQGAMNHNEQFF

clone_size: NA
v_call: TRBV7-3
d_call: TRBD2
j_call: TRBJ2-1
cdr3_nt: TGTGCCAGCAGCTTACCCGGGGGGGAGCAGTTCTTC
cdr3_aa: CASSLPGGEQFF

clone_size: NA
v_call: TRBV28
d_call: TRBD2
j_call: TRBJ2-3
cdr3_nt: TGTGCCAGCCGCAATCTAGCGGGGGGGGATATCACAGATACGCAGTATTTT
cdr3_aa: CASRNLAGGDITDTQYF

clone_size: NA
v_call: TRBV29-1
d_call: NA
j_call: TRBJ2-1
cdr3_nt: TGCAGCGTTGAGGGGGACAAGTACAATGAGCAGTTCTTC
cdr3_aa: CSVEGDKYNEQFF

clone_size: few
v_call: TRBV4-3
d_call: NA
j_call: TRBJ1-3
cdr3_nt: TGCGCCAGCAGCCAGGACCGTACTCGGTACTCTGGAAACACCATATATTTT
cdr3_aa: CASSQDRTRYSGNTIYF

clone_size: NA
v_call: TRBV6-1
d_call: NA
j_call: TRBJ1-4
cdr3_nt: TGTGCCAGCAGTGAAGCGTTCCTCAGGGCAACTAATGAAAAACTGTTTTTT
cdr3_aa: CASSEAFLRATNEKLFF

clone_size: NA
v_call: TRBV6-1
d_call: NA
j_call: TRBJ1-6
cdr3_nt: TGTGCCAGCAGTTCCGGACAAGTCTATAATTCACCCCTCCACTTT
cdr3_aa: CASSSGQVYNSPLHF